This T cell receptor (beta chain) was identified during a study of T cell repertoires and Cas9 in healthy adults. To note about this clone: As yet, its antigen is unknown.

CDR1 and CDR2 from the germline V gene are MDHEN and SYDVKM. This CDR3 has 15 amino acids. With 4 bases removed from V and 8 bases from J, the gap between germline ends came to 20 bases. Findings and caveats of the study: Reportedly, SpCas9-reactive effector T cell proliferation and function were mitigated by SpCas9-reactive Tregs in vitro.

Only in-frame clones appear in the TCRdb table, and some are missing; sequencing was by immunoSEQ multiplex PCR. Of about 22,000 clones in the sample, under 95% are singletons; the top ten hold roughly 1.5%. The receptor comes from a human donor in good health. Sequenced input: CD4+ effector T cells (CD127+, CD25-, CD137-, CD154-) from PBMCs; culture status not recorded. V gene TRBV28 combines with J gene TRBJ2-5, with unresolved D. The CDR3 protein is CASSYPTGLPQTQYF. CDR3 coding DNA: TGTGCCAGCAGTTACCCCACCGGGTTGCCCCAAACCCAGTACTTC.